One and the same sample provided the 5 T cell receptor beta chains below, sequenced in a study of T-cell memory formation after mild COVID-19. MiXCR was run by TCRdb on the 5' RACE reads, yielding one entry per CDR3 protein. The data contain just over 300,000 distinct CDR3 sequences, approximately 19% of them singletons. Sequencing was carried out using PBMCs or a T cell subset sorted from them (not recorded which). The receptors shown here come from a man younger than 35 who had mild COVID-19 (a few samples of this study predate the infection). Cell type and time point are not known.

This clonotype was recorded at least ten times. This chain joins TRBV7-9 and TRBJ2-3; either TRBD1 or TRBD2 may fit D (6 bases each). Germline assignment: CDR1 SEHNR and CDR2 FQNEAQ (reference sequence). The CDR3 has 13 amino acids. Deletions cut 5 bases from V and 4 bases from J, with 10 bases between. CDR3 DNA: TGTGCCAGCAGCGGAGGGGGGTCAGATACGCAGTATTTT. Translating gives CASSGGGSDTQYF.

The chain uses TRBV7-2 and TRBJ1-1, with 7 bases fitting TRBD1. This CDR3 has 15 amino acids. The germline gives CDR1 SGHTA, CDR2 FQGNSA. Trimming took 4 bases from V and 0 from J; bases not matched to a gene: 5. CDR3 protein: CASSSLGQLNTEAFF. As DNA, the CDR3 is TGTGCCAGCAGCTCCCTGGGACAGCTGAACACTGAAGCTTTCTTT.

There are a few counts of this clonotype. The chain uses TRBV24-1 and TRBJ2-2; 7 nucleotides agree with TRBD1. The junction had 11 bases not matched to a gene; V was cut back by 2 bases and J by 3 bases. Per the germline V gene, CDR1 is KGHDR and CDR2 is SFDVKD. There are 18 residues in the CDR3. CDR3 protein: CATSDSLLDRWDTGELFF. CDR3 DNA sequence: TGTGCCACCAGTGATTCGCTCCTGGACAGGTGGGACACCGGGGAGCTGTTTTTT.

The chain employs TRBV6-1 and TRBJ2-3; D not resolved. Between the trimmed V and J ends, which lost 3 bases and 2 bases, there was a span of 9 bases. This CDR3 has 14 amino acids. CDR1 is MNHNS, CDR2 SASEGT, per germline. The CDR3 region is CASSDRYYTDTQYF. DNA of the CDR3: TGTGCCAGCAGTGATCGTTACTACACAGATACGCAGTATTTT.

V and J are TRBV2 and TRBJ2-1; 9 positions agree with TRBD2. CDR3 length: 18 amino acids. Losses at the gene ends were 4 bases for V and 0 bases for J; bases not matched to a gene: 10. Germline V gene lookup returns CDR1 SNHLY and CDR2 FYNNEI. CDR3 residues: CASSGGGASFSSYNEQFF. CDR3 coding DNA: TGTGCCAGCAGTGGCGGGGGGGCCTCCTTTAGCTCCTACAATGAGCAGTTCTTC.